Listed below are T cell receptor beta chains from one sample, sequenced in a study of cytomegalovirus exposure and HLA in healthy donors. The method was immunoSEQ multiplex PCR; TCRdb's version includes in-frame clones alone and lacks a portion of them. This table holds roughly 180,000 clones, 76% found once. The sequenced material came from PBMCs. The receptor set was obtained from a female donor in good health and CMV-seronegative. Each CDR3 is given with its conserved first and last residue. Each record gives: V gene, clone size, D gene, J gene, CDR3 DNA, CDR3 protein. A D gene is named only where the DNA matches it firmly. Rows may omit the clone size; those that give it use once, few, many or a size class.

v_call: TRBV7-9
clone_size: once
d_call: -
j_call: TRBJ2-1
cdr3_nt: TGTTCCAGCAGCTTAGGCAGCACTAGTTTGTTGAACAATGAGCAGTTCTTC
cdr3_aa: CSSSLGSTSLLNNEQFF

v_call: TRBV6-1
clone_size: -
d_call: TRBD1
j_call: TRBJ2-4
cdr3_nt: TGTGCCAGCAGTGAGGGACAGGGAATAGCCAAAAACATTCAGTACTTC
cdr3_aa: CASSEGQGIAKNIQYF

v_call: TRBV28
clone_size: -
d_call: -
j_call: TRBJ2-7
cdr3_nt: TGTGCCAGCAGTGACTTTTACGAGCAGTACTTC
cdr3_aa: CASSDFYEQYF

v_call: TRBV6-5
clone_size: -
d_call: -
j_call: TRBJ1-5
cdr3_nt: TGTGCCAGCAGCTTGGGACTCAAGACGCCCCAGCATTTT
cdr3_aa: CASSLGLKTPQHF

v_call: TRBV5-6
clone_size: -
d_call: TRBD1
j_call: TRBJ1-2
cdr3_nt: TGTGCCAGCAGCTGGACAGGGGGTGCTAACTATGGCTACACCTTC
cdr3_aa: CASSWTGGANYGYTF

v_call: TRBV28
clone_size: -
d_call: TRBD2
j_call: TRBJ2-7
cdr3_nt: TGTGCCAGCAGACCCTCGCCTGGCGGGAGGGTCTACGAGCAGTACTTC
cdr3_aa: CASRPSPGGRVYEQYF

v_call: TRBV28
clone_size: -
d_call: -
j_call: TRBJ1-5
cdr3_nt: TGTGCCAGCAGTGCGGGAGGTCCAGGGGTACAGCCCCAGCATTTT
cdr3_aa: CASSAGGPGVQPQHF

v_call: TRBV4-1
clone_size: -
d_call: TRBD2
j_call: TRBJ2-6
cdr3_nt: TGCGCCAGCAGCCAACTAGCGGGGGGAGTAGGGGCCAACGGCCTGACTTTC
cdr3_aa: CASSQLAGGVGANGLTF

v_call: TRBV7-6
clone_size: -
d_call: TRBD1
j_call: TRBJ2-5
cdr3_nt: TGTGCCAGCAGCCATAATCCGAGACAGGGCCAAGAGACCCAGTACTTC
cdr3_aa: CASSHNPRQGQETQYF

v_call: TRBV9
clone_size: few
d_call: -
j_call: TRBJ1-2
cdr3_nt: TGTGCCAGCAGCGCCAGTCAGAGGGAGAAATCCTATGGCTACACCTTC
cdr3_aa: CASSASQREKSYGYTF

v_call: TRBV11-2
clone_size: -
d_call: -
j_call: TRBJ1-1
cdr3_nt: TGTGCCAGCAGCCCAAGCGGGAGGAACACTGAAGCTTTCTTT
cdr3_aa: CASSPSGRNTEAFF

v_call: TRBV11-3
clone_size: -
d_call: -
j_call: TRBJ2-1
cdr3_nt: TGTGCCAGCAGCTCGGGGGACTACAATGAGCAGTTCTTC
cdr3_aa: CASSSGDYNEQFF

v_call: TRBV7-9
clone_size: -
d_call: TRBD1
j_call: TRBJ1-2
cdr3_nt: TGTGCCAGCAGCTGGGACAGGGATAGCTATGGCTACACCTTC
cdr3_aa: CASSWDRDSYGYTF

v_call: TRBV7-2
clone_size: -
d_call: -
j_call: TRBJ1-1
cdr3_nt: TGTGCCAGCAGCCCTCGGCGGGGAAGGAACACTGAAGCTTTCTTT
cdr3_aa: CASSPRRGRNTEAFF

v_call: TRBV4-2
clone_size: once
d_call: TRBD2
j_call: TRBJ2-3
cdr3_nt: TGTGCCAGCAGCCAAGATTTCCGCGGGGGGGCCGGTACGCAGTATTTT
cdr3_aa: CASSQDFRGGAGTQYF

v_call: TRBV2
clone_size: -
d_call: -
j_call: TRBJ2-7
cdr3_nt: TGTGCCAGCAGCGGAGTTGTCCACTACTACGAGCAGTACTTC
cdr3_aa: CASSGVVHYYEQYF

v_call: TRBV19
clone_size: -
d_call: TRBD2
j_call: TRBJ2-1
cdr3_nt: TGTGCCAGTAGGATGCGACTAGCGGGAGGGCCCTACAATGAGCAGTTCTTC
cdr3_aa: CASRMRLAGGPYNEQFF

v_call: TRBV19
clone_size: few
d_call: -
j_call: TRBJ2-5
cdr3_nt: TGTGCCAGTAGCTCTACCGGCCGGAGAGAGACCCAGTACTTC
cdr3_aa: CASSSTGRRETQYF

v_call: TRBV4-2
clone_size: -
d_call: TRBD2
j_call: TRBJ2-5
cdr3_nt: TGTGCCAGCAGCCAAGTTAGGTCTAGCGGGGGGACGGGGACCCAGTACTTC
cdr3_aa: CASSQVRSSGGTGTQYF

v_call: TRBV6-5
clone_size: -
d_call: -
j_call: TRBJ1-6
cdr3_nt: TGTGCCAGCCGTACTCAGGGCCATAATTCACCCCTCCACTTT
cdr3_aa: CASRTQGHNSPLHF

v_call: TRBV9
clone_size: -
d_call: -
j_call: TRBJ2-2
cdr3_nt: TGTGCCAGCAGCGTAGCAGGGGGAGGGAACACCGGGGAGCTGTTTTTT
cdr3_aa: CASSVAGGGNTGELFF

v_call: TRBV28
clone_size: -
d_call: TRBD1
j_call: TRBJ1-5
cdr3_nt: TGTGCCAGCCGTTCCGGGACAGGGAACAATCAGCCCCAGCATTTT
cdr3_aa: CASRSGTGNNQPQHF

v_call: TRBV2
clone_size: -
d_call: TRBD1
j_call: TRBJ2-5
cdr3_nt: TGTGCCAGCAGCCCGGACAGGGGGCCTGAGACCCAGTACTTC
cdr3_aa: CASSPDRGPETQYF

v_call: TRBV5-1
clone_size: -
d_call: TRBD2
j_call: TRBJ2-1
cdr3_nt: TGCGCCAGCACCCTCGGAGGCGGGGGGGCCAATGAGCAGTTCTTC
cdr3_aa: CASTLGGGGANEQFF

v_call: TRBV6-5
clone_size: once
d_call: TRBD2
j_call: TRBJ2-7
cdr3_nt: TGTGCCAGCAGTTACTCGACACTAGCGGGATATGGCGAGCAGTACTTC
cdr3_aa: CASSYSTLAGYGEQYF

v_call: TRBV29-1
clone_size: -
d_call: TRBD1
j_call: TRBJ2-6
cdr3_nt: TGCAGCGTGGGTCCCGGGACAGGGTTGGGGCCCGCTGGGGCCAACGGCCTGACTTTC
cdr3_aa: CSVGPGTGLGPAGANGLTF

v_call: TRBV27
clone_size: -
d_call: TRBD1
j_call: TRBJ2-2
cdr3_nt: TGTGCCAGCAGGGCAGGGGGAATTACCGGGGAGCTGTTTTTT
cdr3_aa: CASRAGGITGELFF

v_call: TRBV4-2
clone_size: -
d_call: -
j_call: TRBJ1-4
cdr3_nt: TGTGCCAGCAGCCAAGATATCGGGGGGGGTAATGAAAAACTGTTTTTT
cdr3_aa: CASSQDIGGGNEKLFF

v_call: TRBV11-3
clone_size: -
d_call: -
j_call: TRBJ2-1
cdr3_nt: TGTGCCAGCAGCTTAGGGGAAGGACGGACTCACCATGAGCAGTTCTTC
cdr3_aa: CASSLGEGRTHHEQFF

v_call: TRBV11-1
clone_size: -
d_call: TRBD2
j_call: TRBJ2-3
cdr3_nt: TGTGCCAGCAGCTTAGAGCGGGGGGGCATGAATACGCAGTATTTT
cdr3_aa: CASSLERGGMNTQYF

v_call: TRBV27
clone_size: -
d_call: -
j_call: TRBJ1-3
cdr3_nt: TGTGCCAGCAGTGCCCTACAGGGCAACACCATATATTTT
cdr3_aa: CASSALQGNTIYF

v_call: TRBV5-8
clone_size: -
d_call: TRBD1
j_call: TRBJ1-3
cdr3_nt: TGTGCCAGCAGCCTGGGGACAGTAGGAAACACCATATATTTT
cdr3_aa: CASSLGTVGNTIYF

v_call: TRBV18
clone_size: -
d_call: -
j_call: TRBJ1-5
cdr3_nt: TGTGCCAGCTCACCCGGGCGGGGGAGCAATCAGCCCCAGCATTTT
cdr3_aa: CASSPGRGSNQPQHF

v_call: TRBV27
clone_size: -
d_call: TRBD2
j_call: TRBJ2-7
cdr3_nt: TGTGCCAGCAGTTCCCCTGTTGCGGGGGGGCAGGACGAGCAGTACTTC
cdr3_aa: CASSSPVAGGQDEQYF

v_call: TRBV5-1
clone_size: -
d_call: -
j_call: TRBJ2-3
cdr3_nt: TGCGCCAGCAGCTTGGTGGGGGGAAGAAGCACAGATACGCAGTATTTT
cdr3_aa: CASSLVGGRSTDTQYF

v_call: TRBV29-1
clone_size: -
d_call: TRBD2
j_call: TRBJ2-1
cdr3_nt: TGCAGCGTCGCCCCCGGGGGGAAGCAGTTCTTC
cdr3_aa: CSVAPGGKQFF

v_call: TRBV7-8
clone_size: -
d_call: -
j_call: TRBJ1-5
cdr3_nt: TGTGCCAGCAGCCAAACCCAGACAGGAAGCAATCAGCCCCAGCATTTT
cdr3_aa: CASSQTQTGSNQPQHF

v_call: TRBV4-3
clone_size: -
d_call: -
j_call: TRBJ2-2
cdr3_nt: TGCGCCAGCAGCCAAGATGGCGGAACCGGGGAGCTGTTTTTT
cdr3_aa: CASSQDGGTGELFF

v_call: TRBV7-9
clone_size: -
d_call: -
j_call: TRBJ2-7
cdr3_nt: TGTGCCAGCAGCTTCGTACAGGGTGAGAGCTACGAGCAGTACTTC
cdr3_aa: CASSFVQGESYEQYF

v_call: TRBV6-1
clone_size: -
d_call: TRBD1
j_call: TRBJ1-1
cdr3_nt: TGTGCCAGCAGGGAGGACAGGGGGAACACTGAAGCTTTCTTT
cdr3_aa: CASREDRGNTEAFF

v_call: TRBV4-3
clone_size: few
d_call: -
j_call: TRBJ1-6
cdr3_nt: TGCGCCAGCAGCACAGCGGGGGGAAATTCACCCCTCCACTTT
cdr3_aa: CASSTAGGNSPLHF

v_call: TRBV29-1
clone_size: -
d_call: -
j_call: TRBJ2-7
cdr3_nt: TGCAGCGTTGCAAGCGGCTACGAGCAGTACTTC
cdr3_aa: CSVASGYEQYF

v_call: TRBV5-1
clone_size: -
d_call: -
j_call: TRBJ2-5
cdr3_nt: TGCGCCAGCAGCTTGCAAGCGGGTGCACAAGAGACCCAGTACTTC
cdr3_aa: CASSLQAGAQETQYF

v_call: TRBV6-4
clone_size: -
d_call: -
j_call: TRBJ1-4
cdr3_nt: TGTGCCGTAAACAGGGTATCAGGTGAAAAACTGTTTTTT
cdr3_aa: CAVNRVSGEKLFF

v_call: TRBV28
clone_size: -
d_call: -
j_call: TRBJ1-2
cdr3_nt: TGTGCCAGCACCCCTTCAGGGGCCTGGGGCTACACCTTC
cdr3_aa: CASTPSGAWGYTF

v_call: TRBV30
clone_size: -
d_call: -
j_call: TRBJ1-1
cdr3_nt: TGTGCCTGGAGTGTCCGCACAGGGAGTGAAGGCAAAGGAGCTTTCTTT
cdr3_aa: CAWSVRTGSEGKGAFF

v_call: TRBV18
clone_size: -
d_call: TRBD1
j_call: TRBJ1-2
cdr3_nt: TGTGCCAGCTCACCGCCAGCTCGAGACAGGGGTCCTTACTATGGCTACACCTTC
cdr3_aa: CASSPPARDRGPYYGYTF

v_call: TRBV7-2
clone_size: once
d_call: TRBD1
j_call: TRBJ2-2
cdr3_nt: TGTGCCAGCACCCACAGGGGGCTTAACACCGGGGAGCTGTTTTTT
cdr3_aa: CASTHRGLNTGELFF

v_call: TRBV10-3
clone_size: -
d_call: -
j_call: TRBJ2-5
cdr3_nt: TGTGCCATCAGCTCCCAAGAGACCCAGTACTTC
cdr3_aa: CAISSQETQYF

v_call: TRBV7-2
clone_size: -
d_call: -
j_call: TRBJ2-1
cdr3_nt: TGTGCCAGCAGCTTAGCGGGAGCAGGTTACAATGAGCAGTTCTTC
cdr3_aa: CASSLAGAGYNEQFF

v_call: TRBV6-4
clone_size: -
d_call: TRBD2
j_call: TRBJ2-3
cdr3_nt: TGTGCCAGCAGTGAGATGGGACTAGCGGCAGATACGCAGTATTTT
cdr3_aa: CASSEMGLAADTQYF